Listed here are 25 T cell receptor beta chains from one sample, sequenced in a study of shared clonotypes between healthy human individuals. Data came from immunoSEQ multiplex PCR; TCRdb stores just in-frame clones and leaves some out. The table has roughly 1 million clones, around 76% seen once. Sequenced input: memory CD4+ T cells sorted from blood. Regarding subset: CD45RA-negative fraction. The receptor set was obtained from a man younger than 35 in good health.

The chain joins TRBV7-8 to TRBJ2-1, with D possibly being TRBD1 (5 bases). V was cut by 2 bases and J by 7 bases, with 24 bases left in between. CDR3 length: 18 residues. Germline V CDR1 and CDR2: SGHVS, FQNEAQ. Here the CDR3 reads CASSLMGSGWVEGNEQFF. CDR3 coding DNA: TGTGCCAGCAGCTTAATGGGCTCAGGGTGGGTGGAAGGGAATGAGCAGTTCTTC.

Ten or more counts support this clone. V usage is TRBV5-4 and J usage is TRBJ2-1; 11 bases are shared with TRBD2. The junction had 8 bases not matched to a gene; V was cut back by 4 bases and J by 5 bases. The CDR3 runs to 16 residues. Germline V gene sequence: CDR1 SGHNT, CDR2 YYREEE (reference sequence). The CDR3 loop reads CASSPIAGGYDNEQFF. DNA of the CDR3: TGTGCCAGCAGCCCCATAGCGGGAGGGTATGACAATGAGCAGTTCTTC.

This chain connects TRBV5-1 to TRBJ2-2; 10 bases align to TRBD2. Germline loops: CDR1 SGHRS, CDR2 YFSETQ. Trimming cost V 0 bases and J 5 bases; bases outside gene matches: 1. The CDR3 is 15 amino acids. CDR3 DNA sequence: TGCGCCAGCAGCTTGGAACTAGCGGGGACCGGGGAGCTGTTTTTT. Amino acids: CASSLELAGTGELFF.

This clone was seen more than once but under ten times. V gene TRBV30 combines with J gene TRBJ2-5, with D perhaps being TRBD1 or TRBD2 (6 bases each). Germline V lookup: CDR1 GTSNPN, CDR2 SVGIG (reference sequence). Trimming removed 8 bases at V and 5 bases at J, with 27 bases between. There are 16 residues in the CDR3. CDR3 amino acids: CAGTPQGRGPWETQYF. The CDR3 bases are TGTGCCGGCACCCCTCAGGGGCGGGGCCCGTGGGAGACCCAGTACTTC.

At least ten counts were recorded for this clone. One junction end disagrees with the germline gene, perhaps due to a read error. V gene TRBV25-1 combines with J gene TRBJ2-7; D might be TRBD2 (5 bases). Germline V lookup: CDR1 MGHDK, CDR2 SYGVNS. This CDR3 comprises 11 residues. The CDR3 coding sequence is TGTGCCAGCAGTGAATCGCGGGCCCAGCACTTC. Translated, it gives CASSESRAQHF.

This clone was picked up a small number of times. The chain recombines TRBV5-6 with TRBJ1-1, with 10 bases aligning to TRBD1. V lost 5 bases, J lost 4 bases, and 8 bases stayed unmatched. Germline V CDR1 and CDR2: SGHDT, YYEEEE. This CDR3 contains 15 residues. The CDR3 region is CASSPDRGRLTEAFF. The CDR3 nucleotides read TGTGCCAGCAGTCCTGACAGGGGGCGCCTCACTGAAGCTTTCTTT.

This chain connects TRBV19 to TRBJ1-4; D might be TRBD1 (5 bases). V was pared by 7 bases and J by 6 bases, with 12 bases between. CDR1 is LNHDA and CDR2 is SQIVND in the germline V gene (reference sequence). The CDR3 totals 13 residues. For the CDR3, the DNA is TGTGCCAGTACCTACGGGGGAGATGAAAAACTGTTTTTT. It is translated as CASTYGGDEKLFF. Full variable domain (missing parts from reference TRBV19 and TRBJ1-4): DGGITQSPKYLFRKEGQNVTLSCEQNLNHDAMYWYRQDPGQGLRLIYYSQIVNDFQKGDIAEGYSVSREKKESFPLTVTSAQKNPTAFYLCASTYGGDEKLFFGSGTQLSVL.

The chain employs TRBV5-1 and TRBJ2-7, with unresolved D. V was clipped by 4 bases and J by 4 bases, with 12 bases between them. Looked up from germline, CDR1 is SGHRS and CDR2 is YFSETQ. CDR3 length equals 13 residues. In nucleotides, the CDR3 is TGCGCCAGCAGCCCTGGACGGTCTTACGAGCAGTACTTC. It translates to CASSPGRSYEQYF.

The V and J genes are TRBV7-9 and TRBJ1-1; 7 bases align to TRBD1. The germline CDR1 and CDR2 sequences are SEHNR and FQNEAQ (reference sequence). This CDR3 has 15 amino acids. V was clipped by 4 bases and J by 7 bases; unmatched bases: 12. The CDR3 loop reads CASSSPGGGVFEAFF. The CDR3 coding sequence is TGTGCCAGCAGCTCCCCAGGGGGGGGTGTTTTTGAAGCTTTCTTT.

The genes are TRBV28 and TRBJ2-3; 11 bases fit TRBD1. This CDR3 is 18 amino acids long. After removal of 4 bases from V and 2 bases from J, the junction contained 11 bases not matched to a gene. Germline V gives CDR1 MDHEN, CDR2 SYDVKM. CDR3 sequence: CASSSLIGQGAPTDTQYF. The DNA for the CDR3 is TGTGCCAGCAGTTCTCTAATTGGACAGGGGGCGCCCACAGATACGCAGTATTTT.

The rearrangement joins TRBV11-2 to TRBJ1-4; 8 bases fit TRBD1. The CDR3 sequence is 14 residues long. V was clipped by 3 bases and J by 5 bases; unmatched bases: 2. Germline CDR1 SGHAT, CDR2 FQNNGV. The CDR3: CASSLDRVNEKLFF. The CDR3 DNA reads TGTGCCAGCAGCTTGGACAGGGTAAATGAAAAACTGTTTTTT.

The V call is TRBV11-2, the J call TRBJ1-1; TRBD1 matches 9 bases. Germline assignment: CDR1 SGHAT and CDR2 FQNNGV. V was pared by 5 bases and J by 2 bases, with 9 bases of the junction left unmatched. The CDR3 extends over 16 amino acids. CDR3 in amino acids: CASSHGQGTTNTEAFF. DNA for the CDR3: TGTGCCAGCAGCCACGGACAGGGGACCACCAACACTGAAGCTTTCTTT.

V and J are TRBV5-5 and TRBJ2-7, with D possibly matching TRBD2 (6 bases). V was trimmed by 4 bases and J by 5 bases, leaving 28 bases between them. Germline loops: CDR1 SGHKS, CDR2 YYEKEE (reference sequence). CDR3 length: 18 amino acids. CDR3 sequence: CASSPKNSGEIMAHEQYF. The CDR3 DNA follows: TGTGCCAGCAGCCCTAAGAACTCGGGGGAGATTATGGCCCACGAGCAGTACTTC.

The V gene is TRBV5-4, the J gene TRBJ2-7, with no clear D. The V end was cut by 0 bases, the J end by 1 base, with 8 bases between. This CDR3 is built from 14 residues. The germline gives CDR1 SGHNT, CDR2 YYREEE (reference sequence). The CDR3 nucleotides read TGTGCCAGCAGCTTGGATCCGACATCCTACGAGCAGTACTTC. Its protein product is CASSLDPTSYEQYF.

The chain recombines TRBV30 with TRBJ2-3, with a weak D call TRBD1 (5 bases). The CDR3 extends over 19 amino acids. V shed 3 bases and J shed 0 bases, with 25 bases lying between them. The germline V gene has CDR1 GTSNPN and CDR2 SVGIG (reference sequence). The CDR3 loop is CAWSDGQLRRLTSTDTQYF. The CDR3 DNA sequence: TGTGCCTGGAGCGACGGACAACTACGCCGCCTCACTAGCACAGATACGCAGTATTTT.

V is TRBV11-3 and J is TRBJ2-7, with D perhaps being TRBD1 or TRBD2 (6 bases each). Germline assignment: CDR1 SGHNT and CDR2 YENEEA. V gave up 5 bases and J gave up 3 bases, with 14 bases separating them. The CDR3 has 14 residues. CDR3 loop: CASSPRRGDYEQYF. CDR3 sequence (DNA): TGTGCCAGCAGCCCCCGTAGGGGGGACTACGAGCAGTACTTC.

This chain's CDR3 is CASSQEVGSSPLHF. The CDR3 DNA follows: TGTGCCAGCAGCCAAGAGGTCGGAAGTTCACCCCTCCACTTT. J is TRBJ1-6 and V is TRBV14; D is undetermined. The CDR3 runs to 14 residues. The germline CDR1 and CDR2 sequences are SGHDN and FVKESK. Between the trimmed V and J ends, which lost 0 bases and 9 bases, there was a span of 9 bases.

The rearrangement uses TRBV23-1 and TRBJ1-4, with D unclear. TRBV23-1 is placed among ORFs of uncertain function. The CDR3 spans 15 residues. V was clipped by 9 bases and J by 7 bases, with 21 bases between them. The CDR3 DNA follows: TGCGCCAGAGGGAGGGAACGAGGACTAGGTGAAAAACTGTTTTTT. Its protein product is CARGRERGLGEKLFF.

The genes are TRBV5-1 and TRBJ2-5; D remains ambiguous. V gave up 3 bases and J gave up 4 bases, with 4 bases separating them. This CDR3 spans 11 amino acids. Looked up from germline, CDR1 is SGHRS and CDR2 is YFSETQ. The CDR3 here is CASSWAETQYF. CDR3 DNA: TGCGCCAGCAGCTGGGCAGAGACCCAGTACTTC. Based on the CDR3 plus reference TRBV5-1 and TRBJ2-5, the full variable domain is KAGVTQTPRYLIKTRGQQVTLSCSPISGHRSVSWYQQTPGQGLQFLFEYFSETQRNKGNFPGRFSGRQFSNSRSEMNVSTLELGDSALYLCASSWAETQYFGPGTRLLVL.

The chain employs TRBV5-1 and TRBJ2-5; 7 nucleotides align to TRBD1. Germline V gives CDR1 SGHRS, CDR2 YFSETQ. J was trimmed by 1 base and V by 5 bases; bases with no gene match: 11. The length of the CDR3 is 16 residues. CDR3 sequence: CASRLTGDRTQETQYF. The DNA for the CDR3 is TGCGCCAGCAGGTTGACTGGGGACAGAACCCAAGAGACCCAGTACTTC.

The J gene is TRBJ1-3, the V gene TRBV7-9; the match to TRBD1 covers 8 bases. The germline V gene encodes CDR1 SEHNR and CDR2 FQNEAQ (reference sequence). The CDR3 runs 16 residues. Losses at the gene ends were 1 base for V and 0 bases for J; bases not matched to a gene: 2. In nucleotides, the CDR3 is TGTGCCAGCAGCTTAGAGACAGGGGTCTCTGGAAACACCATATATTTT. This sequence encodes CASSLETGVSGNTIYF.

The gene calls are TRBV2 and TRBJ2-7, with a weak D call TRBD2 (5 bases). The CDR3 runs to 14 residues. Germline CDR1 SNHLY, CDR2 FYNNEI. Between the trimmed V and J ends, which lost 7 bases and 5 bases, there was a span of 18 bases. As DNA, the CDR3 is TGTGCCAGCACCCCCCTCTGGGAGAGTAACGAGCAGTACTTC. Its translation is CASTPLWESNEQYF. The full variable domain, completed using reference TRBV2 and TRBJ2-7, is EPEVTQTPSHQVTQMGQEVILRCVPISNHLYFYWYRQILGQKVEFLVSFYNNEISEKSEIFDDQFSVERPDGSNFTLKIRSTKLEDSAMYFCASTPLWESNEQYFGPGTRLTVT.

The chain links TRBV27 to TRBJ1-6, with 8 bases that match TRBD1. This CDR3 contains 14 residues. Looked up from germline, CDR1 is MNHEY and CDR2 is SMNVEV (reference sequence). V shed 5 bases, J shed 5 bases, and the junction held 2 bases outside the gene matches. CDR3 region: CASSTDRDNSPLHF. Here the CDR3 DNA reads TGTGCCAGCAGTACGGACAGGGATAATTCACCCCTCCACTTT.

This clone was seen once. J is TRBJ2-5 and V is TRBV7-2; D call uncertain. The V end lost 5 bases, the J end lost 1 base, and 11 bases lay between the germline ends. Germline CDR1 and CDR2: SGHTA and FQGNSA. This CDR3 contains 14 residues. The CDR3 loop reads CASSPEAGQETQYF. CDR3 sequence (DNA): TGTGCCAGCAGCCCCGAAGCCGGCCAAGAGACCCAGTACTTC.

This clone showed up just a few times. The rearrangement links TRBV5-1 to TRBJ1-2; 11 bases match TRBD1. Germline CDR1 SGHRS, CDR2 YFSETQ. The CDR3 totals 14 residues. J was trimmed by 7 bases and V by 0 bases; bases with no gene match: 2. The DNA of the CDR3 is TGCGCCAGCAGCTTGGATGGGACAGGGGGTGGCTACACCTTC. Its protein product is CASSLDGTGGGYTF.